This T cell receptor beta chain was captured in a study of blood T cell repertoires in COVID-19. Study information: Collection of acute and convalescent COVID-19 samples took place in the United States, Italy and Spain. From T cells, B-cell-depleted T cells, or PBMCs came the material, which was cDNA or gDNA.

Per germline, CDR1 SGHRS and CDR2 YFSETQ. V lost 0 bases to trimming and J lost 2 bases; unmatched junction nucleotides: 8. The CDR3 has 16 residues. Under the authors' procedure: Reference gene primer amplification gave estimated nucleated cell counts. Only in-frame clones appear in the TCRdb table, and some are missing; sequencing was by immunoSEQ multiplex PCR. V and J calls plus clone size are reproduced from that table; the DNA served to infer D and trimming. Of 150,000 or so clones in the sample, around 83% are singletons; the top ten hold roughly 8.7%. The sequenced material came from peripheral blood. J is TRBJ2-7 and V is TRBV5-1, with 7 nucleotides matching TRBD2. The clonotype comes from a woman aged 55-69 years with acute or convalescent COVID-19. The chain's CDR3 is CASSLGGGGSPYEQYF. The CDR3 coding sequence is TGCGCCAGCAGCTTGGGGGGGGGAGGATCCCCCTACGAGCAGTACTTC.